Each of the 26 T cell receptor beta chains below was sequenced from the same sample in a study of control samples from healthy donors and cancer patients. Sequencing used immunoSEQ multiplex PCR; TCRdb keeps in-frame clones, though not all of them. The table includes fewer than 90,000 clones, about 95% detected once. Sequencing was carried out using blood. These receptors all stem from a woman aged 40 to 50 in good health.

The chain combines TRBV6-2 or TRBV6-3 with TRBJ2-2; D gene ambiguous. The CDR3 extends over 13 amino acids. The germline gives CDR1 MNHEY, CDR2 SVGEGT. The germline V and J ends were trimmed by 4 bases and 4 bases, with 7 bases remaining between them. CDR3 loop: CASSFYSTGELFF. The CDR3 DNA reads TGTGCCAGCAGTTTTTATAGCACCGGGGAGCTGTTTTTT.

The V call is TRBV7-8, the J call TRBJ1-1, with D tentatively TRBD1 (6 bases). Germline assignment: CDR1 SGHVS and CDR2 FQNEAQ. The CDR3 loop spans 15 amino acids. V lost 4 bases and J 4 bases, leaving 16 bases between the germline ends. CDR3 loop: CASSSFTGMGTEAFF. In DNA, the CDR3 is TGTGCCAGCAGCTCATTTACAGGGATGGGCACTGAAGCTTTCTTT.

The chain uses TRBV7-2 and TRBJ1-4, with D possibly TRBD1 on 5 matching bases. Germline values: CDR1 SGHTA, CDR2 FQGNSA. Trimming removed 5 bases from V and 10 bases from J, with 20 bases in between. This CDR3 comprises 15 residues. CDR3 in amino acids: CASSPRDGGSGKLFF. The CDR3 coding sequence is TGTGCCAGCAGCCCCCGGGACGGAGGGTCGGGAAAACTGTTTTTT. The full variable domain, with the rest looked up from reference TRBV7-2 and TRBJ1-4, is GAGVSQSPSNKVTEKGKDVELRCDPISGHTALYWYRQSLGQGLEFLIYFQGNSAPDKSGLPSDRFSAERTGGSVSTLTIQRTQQEDSAVYLCASSPRDGGSGKLFFGSGTQLSVL.

The table lists this clone with a few counts. V and J are TRBV5-4 and TRBJ1-1; 11 bases agree with TRBD1. The CDR3 runs 14 residues. From germline, CDR1 is SGHNT and CDR2 YYREEE (reference sequence). Losses at the gene ends were 5 bases for V and 6 bases for J; bases not matched to a gene: 6. CDR3 DNA: TGTGCCAGCAGGGCGGACAGGGGGCACGCTGAAGCTTTCTTT. Amino acid sequence: CASRADRGHAEAFF. Using reference TRBV5-4 and TRBJ1-1 for the parts outside the CDR3, the full variable domain is ETGVTQSPTHLIKTRGQQVTLRCSSQSGHNTVSWYQQALGQGPQFIFQYYREEENGRGNFPPRFSGLQFPNYSSELNVNALELDDSALYLCASRADRGHAEAFFGQGTRLTVV.

To note about this clone: At one of its ends the junction is not consistent with the germline gene, which may arise from a read error. The chain couples TRBV14 to TRBJ2-3; 10 nucleotides line up with TRBD2. This CDR3 spans 23 amino acids. The germline gives CDR1 SGHDN, CDR2 FVKESK. The CDR3 DNA reads TGTGCCAGCAGACAAGAACCGACAATACTCGGACATAGCGGGAGGACACGCACAGATACGCAGTATTTT. As protein: CASRQEPTILGHSGRTRTDTQYF.

The V and J genes are TRBV19 and TRBJ2-7; D is ambiguous. Germline V gives CDR1 LNHDA, CDR2 SQIVND (reference sequence). This CDR3 is 14 amino acids long. V was cut by 6 bases and J by 6 bases, with 18 bases left in between. CDR3 amino acids: CASSFRSNDREQYF. DNA of the CDR3: TGTGCCAGTAGCTTTCGCAGTAACGACCGCGAGCAGTACTTC.

The chain employs TRBV9 and TRBJ1-1; no reliable D call. From germline, CDR1 is SGDLS and CDR2 YYNGEE. Trimming took 0 bases from V and 4 from J, leaving 13 bases between them. This CDR3 comprises 15 residues. The CDR3 nucleotides are TGTGCCAGCAGCGTAGCCGGGGATCCTGGCACTGAAGCTTTCTTT. The encoded protein is CASSVAGDPGTEAFF.

This clone is a singleton in its sample. The CDR3 DNA reads TGTGCCAGCAGCTTAAAGGCGGACCCTAACTATGGCTACACCTTC. Translation gives CASSLKADPNYGYTF. J is TRBJ1-2 and V is TRBV7-8; D not certain. Germline lookup yields CDR1 SGHVS and CDR2 FQNEAQ. CDR3 length: 15 amino acids. Trimming took 2 bases from V and 0 from J, leaving 10 bases between them.

The J gene is TRBJ1-2, the V gene TRBV18; TRBD1 agrees at 7 bases. CDR1 is KGHSH, CDR2 LQKENI, per germline. After removal of 3 bases from V and 3 bases from J, the junction contained 7 bases not matched to a gene. The CDR3 loop spans 15 amino acids. CDR3 coding DNA: TGTGCCAGCTCACCTAGTACCGGGACAGACTATGGCTACACCTTC. Protein sequence: CASSPSTGTDYGYTF.

This sequence joins TRBV7-9 and TRBJ2-3, with a tentative D call TRBD2 (6 bases). V dropped 5 bases and J dropped 4 bases, with 19 bases sitting between them. This CDR3 region has 16 residues. Germline loops: CDR1 SEHNR, CDR2 FQNEAQ (reference sequence). The CDR3 here is CASSQRDSITPDTQYF. The CDR3 DNA reads as TGTGCCAGCAGCCAACGGGACTCTATTACCCCAGATACGCAGTATTTT.

The V and J genes are TRBV4-3 and TRBJ1-5; D is possibly TRBD1 (6 bases). The length of the CDR3 is 14 residues. Trimming pared 4 bases from V and 2 bases from J, leaving 9 bases between. The germline CDR1 and CDR2 sequences are LGHNA and YSLEER. Written as DNA, the CDR3 is TGCGCCAGCAGCCCACAGGGAGGCAATCAGCCCCAGCATTTT. Its translation is CASSPQGGNQPQHF.

V usage is TRBV6-2 or TRBV6-3 and J usage is TRBJ2-2, with TRBD1 matching over 12 bases. Germline V lookup: CDR1 MNHEY, CDR2 SVGEGT. The V gene end was trimmed by 4 bases and the J gene end by 3 bases; junction bases not matched to a gene: 9. CDR3 length equals 18 residues. The CDR3, as DNA: TGTGCCAGCAGTTCCCTACCTGGGGACAGGGGGCACACCGGGGAGCTGTTTTTT. It specifies CASSSLPGDRGHTGELFF.

This rearrangement joins TRBV4-3 to TRBJ2-1; D might be TRBD1 (5 bases). The germline V gene has CDR1 LGHNA and CDR2 YSLEER. This CDR3 comprises 15 residues. V was shortened by 0 bases and J by 2 bases, with 8 bases between the two germline ends. CDR3 in amino acids: CASSQDREPYNEQFF. In DNA form, the CDR3 reads TGCGCCAGCAGCCAAGACAGGGAACCCTACAATGAGCAGTTCTTC.

This rearrangement joins TRBV2 to TRBJ1-3; 7 bases are shared with TRBD1. The J segment lost 2 bases and the V segment lost 6 bases, leaving 4 bases of the junction unmatched. From germline, CDR1 is SNHLY and CDR2 FYNNEI. The CDR3 loop spans 14 amino acids. As DNA, the CDR3 is TGTGCCAGCAGGGCCGGGACAGCTGGAAACACCATATATTTT. It translates to CASRAGTAGNTIYF. Looking up the rest from reference TRBV2 and TRBJ1-3 gives the full variable domain: EPEVTQTPSHQVTQMGQEVILRCVPISNHLYFYWYRQILGQKVEFLVSFYNNEISEKSEIFDDQFSVERPDGSNFTLKIRSTKLEDSAMYFCASRAGTAGNTIYFGEGSWLTVV.

V is TRBV5-5 and J is TRBJ1-5; D ambiguous. The CDR3 runs to 15 residues. Germline assignment: CDR1 SGHKS and CDR2 YYEKEE (reference sequence). Trimming removed 0 bases at V and 2 bases at J, with 9 bases between. The CDR3 region is CASSLDIGGNQPQHF. As DNA, the CDR3 is TGTGCCAGCAGCTTGGATATTGGGGGCAATCAGCCCCAGCATTTT. Complete variable domain (other parts from reference TRBV5-5 and TRBJ1-5): DAGVTQSPTHLIKTRGQQVTLRCSPISGHKSVSWYQQVLGQGPQFIFQYYEKEERGRGNFPDRFSARQFPNYSSELNVNALLLGDSALYLCASSLDIGGNQPQHFGDGTRLSIL.

V and J are TRBV14 and TRBJ2-5; D is perhaps TRBD2 (5 bases). The germline V gene has CDR1 SGHDN and CDR2 FVKESK. With 4 bases removed from V and 1 base from J, the gap between germline ends came to 19 bases. The CDR3 sequence is 17 residues long. The CDR3 sequence is CASSRGSGWVAQETQYF. As DNA, the CDR3 is TGTGCCAGCAGCCGAGGGTCGGGCTGGGTCGCCCAAGAGACCCAGTACTTC.

The chain joins TRBV24-1 to TRBJ2-3, with TRBD1 matching 7 bases. CDR3 length equals 18 residues. V trimming: 4 bases; J trimming: 4 bases; junction bases outside the gene matches: 16. Per germline, CDR1 KGHDR and CDR2 SFDVKD. In DNA form, the CDR3 reads TGTGCCACCAGTGACCCACGGGACAGCGCCCATCAATCAGATACGCAGTATTTT. It is translated as CATSDPRDSAHQSDTQYF.

The chain carries TRBV7-3 and TRBJ2-2; 8 bases line up with TRBD2. The germline CDR1 and CDR2 sequences are SGHTA and FQGTGA. The CDR3 is 17 residues long. With V trimmed by 5 bases and J by 8 bases, 16 bases remained unmatched. CDR3 amino acids: CASSRPGGSRPRGELFF. The CDR3 DNA sequence: TGTGCCAGCAGCCGTCCGGGGGGGAGTCGGCCCCGTGGGGAGCTGTTTTTT. The variable domain in full, completed from reference TRBV7-3 and TRBJ2-2, reads GAGVSQTPSNKVTEKGKYVELRCDPISGHTALYWYRQSLGQGPEFLIYFQGTGAADDSGLPNDRFFAVRPEGSVSTLKIQRTERGDSAVYLCASSRPGGSRPRGELFFGEGSRLTVL.

The chain combines TRBV6-5 with TRBJ2-4; the D gene is possibly TRBD2 (6 bases). The germline gives CDR1 MNHEY, CDR2 SVGAGI. Deletions cut 0 bases from V and 7 bases from J, with 13 bases between. This CDR3 spans 15 amino acids. The CDR3 reads CASSYSTGTGNIQYF. The DNA of the CDR3 is TGTGCCAGCAGTTACTCGACCGGGACTGGCAACATTCAGTACTTC.

The chain couples TRBV12-3 or TRBV12-4 to TRBJ1-1; D might be TRBD1 (5 bases). The V and J ends lost 5 bases and 8 bases respectively, with 12 bases between them. This CDR3 region has 12 residues. CDR3 sequence reads: CASSQGAGEAFF. Here the CDR3 DNA reads TGTGCCAGCAGTCAAGGGGCAGGGGAAGCTTTCTTT.

The rearrangement links TRBV7-2 to TRBJ2-2, with TRBD2 matching 10 bases. This CDR3 comprises 18 residues. Trimming took 3 bases from V and 5 from J; bases not matched to a gene: 12. Germline CDR1 is SGHTA and CDR2 is FQGNSA. CDR3 in amino acids: CASSLISLAGAPTGELFF. The CDR3 bases are TGTGCCAGCAGCTTGATCTCCCTAGCGGGGGCCCCTACCGGGGAGCTGTTTTTT.

This clone turned up a few times. V and J are TRBV13 and TRBJ2-5; 10 bases line up with TRBD2. The CDR3 sequence is 16 residues long. Germline V gene sequence: CDR1 PRHDT, CDR2 FYEKMQ (reference sequence). J lost 4 bases, V lost 1 base, and 6 bases had no gene match. As DNA, the CDR3 is TGTGCCAGCAGCTTAGTGGGATTAGCGGGAGGAGAGACCCAGTACTTC. It yields the protein CASSLVGLAGGETQYF.

DNA for the CDR3: TGTGCCAGTACTGACAGGGTAGAGACCCAGTACTTC. This codes for CASTDRVETQYF. V usage is TRBV2 and J usage is TRBJ2-5, with 7 bases lining up with TRBD1. The germline V gene encodes CDR1 SNHLY and CDR2 FYNNEI. The CDR3 totals 12 residues. V shed 9 bases and J 4 bases; nucleotides not matched to a gene: 5. The full variable domain, with the rest looked up from reference TRBV2 and TRBJ2-5, is EPEVTQTPSHQVTQMGQEVILRCVPISNHLYFYWYRQILGQKVEFLVSFYNNEISEKSEIFDDQFSVERPDGSNFTLKIRSTKLEDSAMYFCASTDRVETQYFGPGTRLLVL.

V is TRBV29-1 and J is TRBJ1-4; 10 bases are a match to TRBD1. CDR1 and CDR2 from the germline V gene are SQVTM and ANQGSEA. This CDR3 contains 15 residues. V was clipped by 6 bases and J by 7 bases; unmatched bases: 11. In DNA form, the CDR3 reads TGCAGCGTGTTTTTCCCGGGACAGGGGCGTGAAAAACTGTTTTTT. Translation: CSVFFPGQGREKLFF.

The chain uses TRBV14 and TRBJ2-2; D not certain. This CDR3 is built from 13 residues. Trimming shortened V by 1 base and J by 7 bases, and 7 bases separated the two germline ends. The germline V gene encodes CDR1 SGHDN and CDR2 FVKESK. CDR3 sequence (DNA): TGTGCCAGCAGCCAAGGGGGTGGCGGGGAGCTGTTTTTT. Its protein product is CASSQGGGGELFF.

This chain connects TRBV18 to TRBJ2-5, with TRBD2 matching 7 bases. The V segment lost 1 base and the J segment 5 bases; nucleotides outside the gene matches: 16. Germline V gene data show CDR1 as KGHSH and CDR2 as LQKENI. The CDR3 contains 18 residues. The CDR3 coding sequence is TGTGCCAGCTCACCACTGCGTCTAGCGGCCCTCCCGGGCGAGACCCAGTACTTC. This gives the protein CASSPLRLAALPGETQYF.